The 25 T cell receptor beta chains below all came from one sample that was sequenced in a study of shared clonotypes between healthy human individuals. Data came from immunoSEQ multiplex PCR; TCRdb stores just in-frame clones and leaves some out. Altogether fewer than 2.5 million clones are present, more than 85% being singletons, with the ten largest covering 0.35% to 0.45%. The source material was naive CD4+ T cells from PBMCs. Regarding subset: CD45RA+ positively selected. Source of these receptors: a man in his late teens or twenties in good health. Some clones in this sample may be carry-over from other donors' samples.

V and J are TRBV7-2 and TRBJ1-5, with D possibly being TRBD1 (6 bases). V lost 2 bases and J lost 6, with 14 bases in between. The CDR3 covers 15 residues. CDR1 is SGHTA and CDR2 is FQGNSA in the germline V gene. For the CDR3, the DNA is TGTGCCAGCAGCTTAAGCGTGGGGGCGCTTCAGCCCCAGCATTTT. This translates into CASSLSVGALQPQHF. Full variable domain (outside the CDR3, taken from reference TRBV7-2 and TRBJ1-5): GAGVSQSPSNKVTEKGKDVELRCDPISGHTALYWYRQSLGQGLEFLIYFQGNSAPDKSGLPSDRFSAERTGGSVSTLTIQRTQQEDSAVYLCASSLSVGALQPQHFGDGTRLSIL.

The chain uses TRBV5-1 and TRBJ2-3; D remains ambiguous. Trimming left V 0 bases short and J 11 bases short, with 7 bases between. The germline V gene encodes CDR1 SGHRS and CDR2 YFSETQ. The CDR3 has 11 residues. The CDR3 is CASSLGLVQYF. CDR3 sequence (DNA): TGCGCCAGCAGCTTGGGTCTAGTGCAGTATTTT.

CDR3 nucleotide sequence: TGCGCCAGCAGCTTGGAGTCCAGGGTTATCTATGGCTACACCTTC. Amino acid sequence: CASSLESRVIYGYTF. The rearrangement links TRBV5-1 to TRBJ1-2, with D tentatively TRBD1 (5 bases). In germline, CDR1 is SGHRS, CDR2 YFSETQ. The CDR3 totals 15 residues. Trimming removed 0 bases at V and 4 bases at J, with 13 bases between.

As to this clone: This same CDR3 is encoded by further DNA sequences in the sample. The chain employs TRBV7-3 and TRBJ2-3; D remains unclear. Looked up from germline, CDR1 is SGHTA and CDR2 is FQGTGA. The CDR3 is made up of 13 amino acids. V was clipped by 5 bases and J by 0 bases, with 6 bases between them. In DNA form, the CDR3 reads TGTGCCAGCAGCCTCGCTAGCACAGATACGCAGTATTTT. Residues: CASSLASTDTQYF.

The chain uses TRBV5-5 and TRBJ1-5; D is ambiguous. The V gene's germline CDR1 is SGHKS and CDR2 YYEKEE (reference sequence). The CDR3 length is 14 residues. Trimming pared 0 bases from V and 6 bases from J, leaving 10 bases between. CDR3 amino acids: CASSLEQAPQPQHF. The CDR3 region has the DNA TGTGCCAGCAGCTTGGAGCAGGCCCCTCAGCCCCAGCATTTT.

J is TRBJ2-7 and V is TRBV6-5, with a weak D call TRBD2 (6 bases). V was shortened by 6 bases and J by 10 bases, with 16 bases between the two germline ends. The CDR3 extends over 12 amino acids. Germline V gene lookup returns CDR1 MNHEY and CDR2 SVGAGI. Here the CDR3 DNA reads TGTGCCAGCAGCGGGGGACGGGAAAGACAGTACTTC. It codes for CASSGGRERQYF.

This sequence joins TRBV10-3 and TRBJ1-5, with unresolved D. The CDR3 runs to 14 residues. The germline V and J ends were trimmed by 2 bases and 0 bases, with 5 bases remaining between them. Germline V gives CDR1 ENHRY, CDR2 SYGVKD. The CDR3 sequence is CAISETDSNQPQHF. The CDR3 DNA reads TGTGCCATCAGTGAGACAGATAGCAATCAGCCCCAGCATTTT.

The chain recombines TRBV28 with TRBJ2-4; D possibly matches TRBD1 or TRBD2 (5 bases each). The CDR3 has 15 amino acids. Trimming removed 5 bases from V and 0 bases from J, with 11 bases in between. Germline assignment: CDR1 MDHEN and CDR2 SYDVKM. As DNA, the CDR3 is TGTGCCAGCAGTCAAGAGGGGTTAGCCAAAAACATTCAGTACTTC. Protein product: CASSQEGLAKNIQYF.

The V call is TRBV2, the J call TRBJ1-5; D is ambiguous. This CDR3 contains 14 residues. Germline CDR1 is SNHLY and CDR2 is FYNNEI. Deletions cut 4 bases from V and 4 bases from J, with 11 bases between. The CDR3 sequence is CASSGPGANQPQHF. The CDR3 coding sequence is TGTGCCAGCAGTGGTCCCGGAGCGAATCAGCCCCAGCATTTT.

The chain recombines TRBV5-4 with TRBJ2-1; TRBD2 matches at 13 bases. Losses at the gene ends were 4 bases for V and 6 bases for J; bases not matched to a gene: 4. Looked up from germline, CDR1 is SGHNT and CDR2 is YYREEE (reference sequence). CDR3 size: 15 residues. As DNA, the CDR3 is TGTGCCAGCAGCCCCGGGACTAGCGGGATCAATGAGCAGTTCTTC. Residues: CASSPGTSGINEQFF.

This chain joins TRBV6-5 and TRBJ1-2; possibly TRBD1 for D (5 bases). Looked up from germline, CDR1 is MNHEY and CDR2 is SVGAGI. The CDR3 totals 13 residues. Trimming stripped 2 bases from V and 8 bases from J, with 12 bases between. CDR3 protein: CASSYRGASGYTF. The CDR3 region has the DNA TGTGCCAGCAGTTACAGAGGGGCCTCCGGCTACACCTTC.

The chain uses TRBV7-9 and TRBJ2-7, with D possibly being TRBD1 (6 bases). Germline CDR1 and CDR2: SEHNR and FQNEAQ (reference sequence). The CDR3 extends over 14 amino acids. V was pared by 1 base and J by 2 bases, with 9 bases between. CDR3 sequence: CASSLGGRPYEQYF. CDR3 DNA: TGTGCCAGCAGCTTAGGGGGGCGCCCCTACGAGCAGTACTTC.

The rearrangement uses TRBV28 and TRBJ1-5; the D is unclear. The V and J ends lost 6 bases and 1 base respectively, with 13 bases between them. This CDR3 is built from 15 residues. Germline V gene data show CDR1 as MDHEN and CDR2 as SYDVKM. CDR3 nucleotide sequence: TGTGCCAGCAGCCGTGGTAGGAGGAGCAATCAGCCCCAGCATTTT. Its translation is CASSRGRRSNQPQHF.

For this clone: This sample includes further DNA sequences coding for the same CDR3. This chain joins TRBV29-1 and TRBJ2-6; D gene uncertain. The CDR3 has 12 amino acids. Germline-derived CDR1 and CDR2 are SQVTM and ANQGSEA. The V gene lost 1 base and the J gene lost 4 bases, with 2 bases spanning the gap. The CDR3 is CSVEGGANVLTF. CDR3 DNA sequence: TGCAGCGTTGAAGGAGGGGCCAACGTCCTGACTTTC. Full variable domain (rest looked up from reference TRBV29-1 and TRBJ2-6): SAVISQKPSRDICQRGTSLTIQCQVDSQVTMMFWYRQQPGQSLTLIATANQGSEATYESGFVIDKFPISRPNLTFSTLTVSNMSPEDSSIYLCSVEGGANVLTFGAGSRLTVL.

This chain links TRBV18 with TRBJ1-1; D remains unclear. Germline CDR1 and CDR2: KGHSH and LQKENI. V shed 6 bases and J shed 2 bases, with 13 bases lying between them. The length of the CDR3 is 14 residues. DNA of the CDR3: TGTGCCAGCTCCTCAAATCAATTCAACACTGAAGCTTTCTTT. It codes for CASSSNQFNTEAFF.

The J gene is TRBJ2-1, the V gene TRBV11-2; 9 bases match TRBD1. The CDR3 sequence is 12 residues long. CDR1 is SGHAT, CDR2 FQNNGV, per germline. V lost 3 bases and J lost 10; bases outside the gene matches: 1. As DNA, the CDR3 is TGTGCCAGCAGCTTCGACAGGGGGGAGCAGTTCTTC. It codes for CASSFDRGEQFF.

The chain is built from TRBV5-4 and TRBJ2-5, with TRBD1 matching 9 bases. The CDR3 has 16 amino acids. The ends lost 3 bases at V and 2 bases at J; junction bases unmatched: 8. In germline, CDR1 is SGHNT, CDR2 YYREEE (reference sequence). The CDR3 nucleotides are TGTGCCAGCAGCTGGACCGGGACAGGGCGACAAGAGACCCAGTACTTC. The encoded protein is CASSWTGTGRQETQYF.

CDR3 sequence (DNA): TGCGCCAGCAGCCAAGTATCAGGCGACCCCTCTGGAAACACCATATATTTT. Amino acids: CASSQVSGDPSGNTIYF. J is TRBJ1-3 and V is TRBV4-3; D is uncertain. Between the trimmed V and J ends, which lost 1 base and 0 bases, there was a span of 13 bases. The CDR3 has 17 amino acids. Germline V lookup: CDR1 LGHNA, CDR2 YSLEER.

This rearrangement joins TRBV7-9 to TRBJ2-3; TRBD2 matches 7 bases. The germline V gene has CDR1 SEHNR and CDR2 FQNEAQ (reference sequence). The CDR3 extends over 16 amino acids. V shed 5 bases, J shed 4 bases, and the junction held 12 bases outside the gene matches. The CDR3 region is CASSLGRRTGADTQYF. The CDR3 coding sequence is TGTGCCAGCAGCCTCGGGAGGCGGACCGGGGCAGATACGCAGTATTTT.

The chain combines TRBV27 with TRBJ2-1; 10 nucleotides align to TRBD2. The CDR3 runs to 15 residues. Germline V lookup: CDR1 MNHEY, CDR2 SMNVEV (reference sequence). V lost 6 bases, J lost 4 bases, and 6 bases stayed unmatched. CDR3 sequence reads: CASRQTSGSYNEQFF. The CDR3 bases are TGTGCCAGCAGACAGACTAGCGGGTCTTACAATGAGCAGTTCTTC.

The chain combines TRBV28 with TRBJ2-2, with 10 bases fitting TRBD2. Trimming at V came to 5 bases and at J to 4 bases, leaving 4 bases not matched to a gene. Germline V gene data show CDR1 as MDHEN and CDR2 as SYDVKM. The CDR3 is 15 amino acids. The CDR3 DNA sequence: TGTGCCAGCAGTACAAGCGGGAGGGGCACCGGGGAGCTGTTTTTT. Protein: CASSTSGRGTGELFF.

The V call is TRBV5-1, the J call TRBJ2-1; 7 nucleotides agree with TRBD1. V shed 0 bases and J 0 bases; nucleotides not matched to a gene: 6. Germline CDR1 is SGHRS and CDR2 is YFSETQ. CDR3 length equals 17 residues. The CDR3 here is CASSLGDSMRSYNEQFF. The CDR3 DNA reads as TGCGCCAGCAGCTTGGGGGACAGCATGCGCTCCTACAATGAGCAGTTCTTC.

Turning to this clone: Other DNA sequences in this specimen translate into the identical CDR3. In DNA, the CDR3 is TGTGCCAGCTCACCTCAGGGGGCGAACACTGAAGCTTTCTTT. It specifies CASSPQGANTEAFF. This chain uses TRBV18 with TRBJ1-1; TRBD1 matches at 8 bases. Losses at the gene ends were 3 bases for V and 1 base for J; bases not matched to a gene: 1. The CDR3 sequence is 14 residues long. The germline V gene has CDR1 KGHSH and CDR2 LQKENI.

About this clone: A read error may produce the germline difference seen at one junction end. The chain recombines TRBV20-1 with TRBJ2-1, with D tentatively TRBD2 (5 bases). The CDR3 extends over 11 amino acids. Germline V gene sequence: CDR1 DFQATT, CDR2 SNEGSKA (reference sequence). The CDR3 bases are TGCAGTCCTAGGGCTAGCCCTGAGCAGTTCTTC. It is translated as CSPRASPEQFF.

The rearrangement links TRBV27 to TRBJ2-1; 14 bases align to TRBD2. The CDR3 extends over 16 amino acids. The germline CDR1 and CDR2 sequences are MNHEY and SMNVEV (reference sequence). With 4 bases clipped from V and 8 bases from J, the junction kept 7 bases outside the gene matches. The CDR3 here is CASSYRTSGRSYEQFF. The CDR3 DNA sequence: TGTGCCAGCAGTTACAGGACTAGCGGGAGGTCCTATGAGCAGTTCTTC.